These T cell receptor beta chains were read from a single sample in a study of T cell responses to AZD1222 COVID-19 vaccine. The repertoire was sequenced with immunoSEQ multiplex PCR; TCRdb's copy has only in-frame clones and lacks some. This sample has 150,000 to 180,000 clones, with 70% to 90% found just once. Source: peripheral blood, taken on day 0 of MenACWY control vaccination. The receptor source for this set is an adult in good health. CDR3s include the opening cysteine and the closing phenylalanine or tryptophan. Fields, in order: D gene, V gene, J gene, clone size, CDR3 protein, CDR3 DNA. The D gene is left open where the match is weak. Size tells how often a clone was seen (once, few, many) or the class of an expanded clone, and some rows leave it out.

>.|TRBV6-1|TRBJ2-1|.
CASSVTAAARNNEQFF
TGTGCCAGCAGTGTTACCGCGGCGGCCAGGAACAATGAGCAGTTCTTC
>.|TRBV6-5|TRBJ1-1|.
CASRYLANTEAFF
TGTGCCAGCAGGTACTTAGCGAACACTGAAGCTTTCTTT
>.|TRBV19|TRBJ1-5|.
CASSIDPQGWQPQHF
TGTGCCAGTAGTATAGATCCCCAGGGTTGGCAGCCCCAGCATTTT
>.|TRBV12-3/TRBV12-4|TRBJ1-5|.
CASSFLGQPQHF
TGTGCCAGCAGTTTCTTAGGGCAGCCCCAGCATTTT
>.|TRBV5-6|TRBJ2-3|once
CASSEGRVRTDTQYF
TGTGCCAGCAGCGAGGGCAGGGTTCGCACAGATACGCAGTATTTT
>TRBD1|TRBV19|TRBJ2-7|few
CASSLDRAYEQYF
TGTGCCAGTAGCCTCGACAGGGCCTACGAGCAGTACTTC
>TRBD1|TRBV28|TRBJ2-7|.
CASSFSGTAYEQYF
TGTGCCAGCAGTTTCTCCGGGACAGCATACGAGCAGTACTTC
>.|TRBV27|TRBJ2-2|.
CASSVLGGRTGELFF
TGTGCCAGCAGTGTGTTGGGGGGGCGCACCGGGGAGCTGTTTTTT
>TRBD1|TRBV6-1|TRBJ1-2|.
CASSEGGQGFTGYTF
TGTGCCAGCAGTGAAGGAGGACAGGGATTTACTGGCTACACCTTC
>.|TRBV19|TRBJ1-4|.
CASTFSDGTEKLFF
TGTGCCAGTACCTTCAGCGACGGAACTGAAAAACTGTTTTTT
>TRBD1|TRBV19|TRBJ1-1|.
CASIPQRGQGALNTEAFF
TGTGCCAGTATTCCCCAACGTGGACAGGGGGCCCTGAACACTGAAGCTTTCTTT
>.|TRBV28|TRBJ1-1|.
CASTQAGATEAFF
TGTGCCAGCACCCAGGCTGGGGCCACTGAAGCTTTCTTT
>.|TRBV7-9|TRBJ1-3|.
CASSRAGTGNTIYF
TGTGCCAGCAGCCGCGCGGGGACCGGAAACACCATATATTTT
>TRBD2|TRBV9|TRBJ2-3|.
CASSGLAVGRDTQYF
TGTGCCAGCAGCGGACTAGCGGTTGGGAGGGATACGCAGTATTTT
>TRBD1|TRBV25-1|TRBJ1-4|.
CASGQAGLTNEKLFF
TGTGCCAGCGGACAGGCAGGACTAACTAATGAAAAACTGTTTTTT
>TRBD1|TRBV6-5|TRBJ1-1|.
CASSSQGQNTEAFF
TGTGCCAGCAGTTCACAGGGGCAGAACACTGAAGCTTTCTTT
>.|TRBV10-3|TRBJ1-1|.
CAISARGGLNTEAFF
TGTGCCATCAGCGCCCGGGGAGGCCTGAACACTGAAGCTTTCTTT
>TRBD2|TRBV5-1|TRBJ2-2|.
CASSLVAGVGRTGELFF
TGCGCCAGCAGCTTGGTAGCGGGCGTCGGGCGCACCGGGGAGCTGTTTTTT
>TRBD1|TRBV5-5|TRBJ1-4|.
CASRRIQGEKLFF
TGTGCCAGCAGGAGGATACAGGGGGAGAAACTGTTTTTT
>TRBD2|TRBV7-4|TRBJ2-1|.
CASSSHLGLAGGLRVYNEQFF
TGTGCCAGCAGCTCCCACCTGGGACTAGCGGGGGGACTCCGCGTCTACAATGAGCAGTTCTTC
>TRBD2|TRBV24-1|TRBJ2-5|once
CATSDHFRGAQYF
TGTGCCACCAGTGACCACTTCCGGGGGGCCCAGTACTTC
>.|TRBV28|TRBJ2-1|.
CASSLDSYNEQFF
TGTGCCAGCAGTTTGGACTCCTACAATGAGCAGTTCTTC
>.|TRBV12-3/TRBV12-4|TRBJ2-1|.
CASSLVVGSEQFF
TGTGCCAGCAGTTTGGTAGTAGGGTCTGAGCAGTTCTTC
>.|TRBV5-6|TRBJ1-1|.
CASSLGRNTEAFF
TGTGCCAGCAGCTTGGGACGGAACACTGAAGCTTTCTTT
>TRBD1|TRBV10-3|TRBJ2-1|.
CAIRGTGVNNEQFF
TGTGCCATCAGAGGGACAGGAGTTAACAATGAGCAGTTCTTC
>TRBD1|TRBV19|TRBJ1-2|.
CASSPTGGGFYGYTF
TGTGCCAGTAGTCCTACAGGGGGCGGGTTCTATGGCTACACCTTC
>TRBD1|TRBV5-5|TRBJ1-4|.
CASSHGQGVGNEKLFF
TGTGCCAGCAGTCACGGACAGGGGGTGGGTAATGAAAAACTGTTTTTT
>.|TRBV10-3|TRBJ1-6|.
CAISEGSSPLHF
TGTGCCATCAGTGAAGGGAGTTCACCCCTCCACTTT
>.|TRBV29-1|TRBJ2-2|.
CSARLVGELFF
TGCAGCGCTAGATTGGTCGGGGAGCTGTTTTTT
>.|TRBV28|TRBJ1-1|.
CASSQVPRRNTEAFF
TGTGCCAGCAGTCAGGTACCCAGGCGAAACACTGAAGCTTTCTTT
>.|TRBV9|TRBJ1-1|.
CASSSTTRGTEAFF
TGTGCCAGCAGCTCCACAACAAGGGGGACTGAAGCTTTCTTT
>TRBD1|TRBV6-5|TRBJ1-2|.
CASRDPGQGNYGYTF
TGTGCCAGCAGGGACCCGGGACAGGGGAACTATGGCTACACCTTC
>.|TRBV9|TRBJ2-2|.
CASSVGSRGFGTGELFF
TGTGCCAGCAGCGTAGGAAGTAGGGGGTTTGGCACCGGGGAGCTGTTTTTT
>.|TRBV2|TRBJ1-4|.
CASSGSYGYEKLFF
TGTGCCAGCAGTGGGTCTTACGGGTATGAAAAACTGTTTTTT
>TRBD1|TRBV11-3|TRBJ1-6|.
CASSEPTGGGSPLHF
TGTGCCAGCAGCGAACCCACAGGGGGAGGTTCACCCCTCCACTTT
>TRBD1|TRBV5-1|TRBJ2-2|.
CASSFDLQGGTGELFF
TGCGCCAGCAGTTTTGATTTACAGGGGGGCACCGGGGAGCTGTTTTTT
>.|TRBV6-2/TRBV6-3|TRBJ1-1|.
CASSRQNTEAFF
TGTGCCAGCAGCCGACAGAACACTGAAGCTTTCTTT
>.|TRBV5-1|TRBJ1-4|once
CASSLGPGENEKLFF
TGCGCCAGCAGCTTGGGCCCGGGGGAAAATGAAAAACTGTTTTTT
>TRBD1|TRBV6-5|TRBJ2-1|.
CASSQPGQGANEQFF
TGTGCCAGCAGCCAACCGGGACAGGGGGCGAATGAGCAGTTCTTC
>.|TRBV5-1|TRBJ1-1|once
CASSLVGGTLNTEAFF
TGCGCCAGCAGCTTGGTTGGAGGGACCCTGAACACTGAAGCTTTCTTT
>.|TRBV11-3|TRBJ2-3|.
CASSSGTSTDTQYF
TGTGCCAGCAGCTCCGGGACTAGCACAGATACGCAGTATTTT
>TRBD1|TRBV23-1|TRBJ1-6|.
CASTAQGVLGSPLHF
TGCGCCAGCACCGCCCAGGGGGTCCTTGGGTCACCCCTCCACTTT
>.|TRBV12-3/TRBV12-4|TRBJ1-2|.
CASLGGNYGYTF
TGTGCCTCCTTAGGGGGGAACTATGGCTACACCTTC
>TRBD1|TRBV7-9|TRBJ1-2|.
CASSLAGTATTGGYTF
TGTGCCAGCAGCTTAGCCGGGACAGCAACCACCGGGGGCTACACCTTC
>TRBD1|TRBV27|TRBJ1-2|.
CASSGTGTYGYTF
TGTGCCAGCAGTGGGACAGGGACCTATGGCTACACCTTC
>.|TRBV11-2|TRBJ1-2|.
CASSLITESSYGYTF
TGTGCCAGCAGCCTAATTACAGAGTCCTCCTATGGCTACACCTTC
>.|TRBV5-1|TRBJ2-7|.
CASSRDPPYEQYF
TGCGCCAGCAGCCGTGACCCACCCTACGAGCAGTACTTC
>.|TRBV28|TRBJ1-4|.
CASFSREKLFF
TGTGCCAGCTTCTCTCGGGAAAAACTGTTTTTT
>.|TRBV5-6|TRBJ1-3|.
CASSLVGWGSGNTIYF
TGTGCCAGCAGTCTAGTTGGCTGGGGCAGTGGAAACACCATATATTTT
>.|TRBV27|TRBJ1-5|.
CASSLGGQPQHF
TGTGCCAGCAGCCTGGGGGGTCAGCCCCAGCATTTT
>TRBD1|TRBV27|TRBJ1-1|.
CASSLYSGTGTNTEAFF
TGTGCCAGCAGTTTGTACTCCGGGACAGGGACGAACACTGAAGCTTTCTTT
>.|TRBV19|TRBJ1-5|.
CASSIESQAYSNQPQHF
TGTGCCAGTAGTATAGAGTCCCAGGCGTATAGCAATCAGCCCCAGCATTTT
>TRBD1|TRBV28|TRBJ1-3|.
CASCPGTVSGNTIYF
TGTGCCAGCTGCCCCGGGACAGTCTCTGGAAACACCATATATTTT
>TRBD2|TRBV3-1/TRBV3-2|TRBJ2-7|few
CASSQVETSGYEQYF
TGTGCCAGCAGCCAAGTGGAGACTAGCGGCTACGAGCAGTACTTC
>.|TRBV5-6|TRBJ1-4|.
CASSRAPSTNEKLFF
TGTGCCAGCAGCCGAGCACCCTCAACTAATGAAAAACTGTTTTTT
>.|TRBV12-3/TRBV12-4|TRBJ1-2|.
CASSSYYGYTF
TGTGCCAGCAGTTCATACTATGGCTACACCTTC
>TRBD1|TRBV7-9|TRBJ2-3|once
CASSPSRGRAGTDTQYF
TGTGCCAGCAGCCCCTCGAGGGGGCGGGCAGGCACAGATACGCAGTATTTT
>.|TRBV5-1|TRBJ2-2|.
CASSSRVSGELFF
TGCGCCAGCAGCTCTAGGGTTTCCGGGGAGCTGTTTTTT
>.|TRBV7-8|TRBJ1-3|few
CASYDRRRRGENTIYF
TGTGCCAGCTACGATCGGAGACGACGAGGGGAAAACACCATATATTTT
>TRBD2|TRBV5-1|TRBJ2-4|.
CASSLSGGLGENIQYF
TGCGCCAGCAGCTTAAGCGGGGGATTGGGTGAAAACATTCAGTACTTC